Listed below are T cell receptor beta chains from one sample, sequenced in a study of shared clonotypes between healthy human individuals. The method was immunoSEQ multiplex PCR; TCRdb's version includes in-frame clones alone and lacks a portion of them. This sample has around 2.1 million clones, with about 92% found just once. The sample taken for sequencing was naive CD8+ T cells from PBMCs. The source of these receptors is a man in his late teens or twenties in good health. Some clones in this sample may be carry-over from other donors' samples. CDR3s include the opening cysteine and the closing phenylalanine or tryptophan. Each record gives: clone size, J gene, D gene, V gene, CDR3 DNA, CDR3 protein. The D gene is left open where the match is weak. Clone size is not always given. Where it is, it says once, few, many or a class for expanded clones.

clone size: .
J gene: TRBJ2-1
D gene: .
V gene: TRBV7-9
CDR3 DNA: TGTGCCAGCAGCCCTGGAGGAAATGAGCAGTTCTTC
CDR3 protein: CASSPGGNEQFF

clone size: .
J gene: TRBJ2-2
D gene: TRBD2
V gene: TRBV27
CDR3 DNA: TGTGCCAGCAGTTTATTACTAGCGGGAGTCACCGGGGAGCTGTTTTTT
CDR3 protein: CASSLLLAGVTGELFF

clone size: .
J gene: TRBJ2-2
D gene: .
V gene: TRBV18
CDR3 DNA: TGTGCCAGCTCACCGAACCCAGGCAGTACGAACACCGGGGAGCTGTTTTTT
CDR3 protein: CASSPNPGSTNTGELFF

clone size: .
J gene: TRBJ2-2
D gene: .
V gene: TRBV28
CDR3 DNA: TGTGCCAGCAGTGCTTTGAACACCGGGGAGCTGTTTTTT
CDR3 protein: CASSALNTGELFF

clone size: .
J gene: TRBJ1-2
D gene: TRBD1
V gene: TRBV29-1
CDR3 DNA: TGCAGCACCCGACAGGGAACTAACTATGGCTACACCTTC
CDR3 protein: CSTRQGTNYGYTF

clone size: .
J gene: TRBJ1-1
D gene: TRBD1
V gene: TRBV19
CDR3 DNA: TGTGCCAGTAGTACCCGGGACAGGGTAGACACTGAAGCTTTCTTT
CDR3 protein: CASSTRDRVDTEAFF

clone size: .
J gene: TRBJ2-6
D gene: .
V gene: TRBV4-2
CDR3 DNA: TGTGCCAGCAGCCAGGGGCCAACTGGGGCCAACGTCCTGACTTTC
CDR3 protein: CASSQGPTGANVLTF

clone size: .
J gene: TRBJ1-3
D gene: .
V gene: TRBV6-1
CDR3 DNA: TGTGCCAGCAGTGAACCCCCCGGGAGCCTCCTGACTGGAAACACCATATATTTT
CDR3 protein: CASSEPPGSLLTGNTIYF

clone size: once
J gene: TRBJ1-2
D gene: .
V gene: TRBV5-8
CDR3 DNA: TGTGCCAGCAGCTTGGACAGGCCGGGCTATGGCTACACCTTC
CDR3 protein: CASSLDRPGYGYTF

clone size: .
J gene: TRBJ2-3
D gene: TRBD1
V gene: TRBV19
CDR3 DNA: TGTGCCAGTAGTATTGCGGTCAGGGGGCCTTCCCCAGATACGCAGTATTTT
CDR3 protein: CASSIAVRGPSPDTQYF

clone size: .
J gene: TRBJ2-7
D gene: TRBD2
V gene: TRBV11-2
CDR3 DNA: TGTGCCAGCAGCTCCCGGGGGGACTACGAGCAGTACTTC
CDR3 protein: CASSSRGDYEQYF

clone size: .
J gene: TRBJ2-1
D gene: .
V gene: TRBV7-9
CDR3 DNA: TGTGCCAGCAGCTTAGAAACAGGGAACTACAATGAGCAGTTCTTC
CDR3 protein: CASSLETGNYNEQFF

clone size: .
J gene: TRBJ1-1
D gene: .
V gene: TRBV4-2
CDR3 DNA: TGTGCCAGCAGCCACGGAGCCGGGACACAAGAAGCTTTCTTT
CDR3 protein: CASSHGAGTQEAFF

clone size: few
J gene: TRBJ2-7
D gene: .
V gene: TRBV13
CDR3 DNA: TGTGCCAGCAGCTTGTCCCGGCGGGACGAGCAGTACTTC
CDR3 protein: CASSLSRRDEQYF

clone size: .
J gene: TRBJ2-1
D gene: TRBD1
V gene: TRBV28
CDR3 DNA: TGTGCCAGCAGTCCCCGGGACAGGGTCTACAATGAGCAGTTCTTC
CDR3 protein: CASSPRDRVYNEQFF

clone size: once
J gene: TRBJ2-1
D gene: .
V gene: TRBV5-6
CDR3 DNA: TGTGCCAGCAGCTTGGGGCAGACCAATGAGCAGTTCTTC
CDR3 protein: CASSLGQTNEQFF

clone size: .
J gene: TRBJ2-7
D gene: .
V gene: TRBV6-5
CDR3 DNA: TGTGCCAGCAGTTACTCGCTTACCCAGTACGAGCAGTACTTC
CDR3 protein: CASSYSLTQYEQYF

clone size: once
J gene: TRBJ1-3
D gene: TRBD1
V gene: TRBV19
CDR3 DNA: TGTGCCAGTAGCAAGACAGGGGGCTCCTACTCTGGAAACACCATATATTTT
CDR3 protein: CASSKTGGSYSGNTIYF

clone size: .
J gene: TRBJ1-1
D gene: .
V gene: TRBV2
CDR3 DNA: TGTGCCAGTTACAACCCCCGAGGGGCGATAATAGGGACTGAAGCTTTCTTT
CDR3 protein: CASYNPRGAIIGTEAFF

clone size: .
J gene: TRBJ1-2
D gene: .
V gene: TRBV7-8
CDR3 DNA: TGTGCCAGCAGCTTAGATCCGCCGGCAACTCTGAATGGCTACACCTTC
CDR3 protein: CASSLDPPATLNGYTF

clone size: once
J gene: TRBJ1-2
D gene: TRBD1
V gene: TRBV6-1
CDR3 DNA: TGTGCCAGCAGTGAAAATCCATGGGGGACAGGGGATCACGACTCCTTC
CDR3 protein: CASSENPWGTGDHDSF

clone size: .
J gene: TRBJ1-1
D gene: TRBD1
V gene: TRBV7-2
CDR3 DNA: TGTGCCAGCAGCTATTTTGGGGCCGGACAGGGTTACACTGAAGCTTTCTTT
CDR3 protein: CASSYFGAGQGYTEAFF

clone size: .
J gene: TRBJ1-2
D gene: .
V gene: TRBV2
CDR3 DNA: TGTGCCAGCAGCGCCCCCCCCCTCTATGGCTACACCTTC
CDR3 protein: CASSAPPLYGYTF

clone size: .
J gene: TRBJ2-5
D gene: TRBD1
V gene: TRBV9
CDR3 DNA: TGTGCCAGCAGCGGGGGGACAGGTCAAGAGACCCAGTACTTC
CDR3 protein: CASSGGTGQETQYF